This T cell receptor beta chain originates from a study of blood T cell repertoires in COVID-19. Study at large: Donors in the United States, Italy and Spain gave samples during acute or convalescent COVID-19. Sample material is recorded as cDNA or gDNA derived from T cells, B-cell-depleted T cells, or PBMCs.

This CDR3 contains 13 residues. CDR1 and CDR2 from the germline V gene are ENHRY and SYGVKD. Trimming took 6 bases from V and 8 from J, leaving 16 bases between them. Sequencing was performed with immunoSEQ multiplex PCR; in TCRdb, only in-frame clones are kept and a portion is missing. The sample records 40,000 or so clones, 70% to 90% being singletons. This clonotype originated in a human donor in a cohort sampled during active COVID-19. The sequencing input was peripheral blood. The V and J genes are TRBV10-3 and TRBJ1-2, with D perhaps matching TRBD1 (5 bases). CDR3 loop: CAIRIQVAGGYTF. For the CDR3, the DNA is TGTGCCATCAGGATACAGGTCGCTGGGGGCTACACCTTC.